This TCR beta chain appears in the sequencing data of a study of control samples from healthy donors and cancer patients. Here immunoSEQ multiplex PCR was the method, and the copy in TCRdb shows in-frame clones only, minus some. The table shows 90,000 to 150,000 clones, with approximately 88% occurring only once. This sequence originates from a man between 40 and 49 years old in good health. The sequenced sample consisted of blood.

CDR3 loop: CASSFGASGNTIYF. The CDR3 DNA sequence: TGTGCCAGCAGTTTCGGGGCCTCTGGAAACACCATATATTTT. The gene calls are TRBV28 and TRBJ1-3; D is possibly TRBD1 (5 bases). The CDR3 loop spans 14 amino acids. Germline CDR1 is MDHEN and CDR2 is SYDVKM. Trimming shortened V by 3 bases and J by 0 bases, and 6 bases separated the two germline ends.